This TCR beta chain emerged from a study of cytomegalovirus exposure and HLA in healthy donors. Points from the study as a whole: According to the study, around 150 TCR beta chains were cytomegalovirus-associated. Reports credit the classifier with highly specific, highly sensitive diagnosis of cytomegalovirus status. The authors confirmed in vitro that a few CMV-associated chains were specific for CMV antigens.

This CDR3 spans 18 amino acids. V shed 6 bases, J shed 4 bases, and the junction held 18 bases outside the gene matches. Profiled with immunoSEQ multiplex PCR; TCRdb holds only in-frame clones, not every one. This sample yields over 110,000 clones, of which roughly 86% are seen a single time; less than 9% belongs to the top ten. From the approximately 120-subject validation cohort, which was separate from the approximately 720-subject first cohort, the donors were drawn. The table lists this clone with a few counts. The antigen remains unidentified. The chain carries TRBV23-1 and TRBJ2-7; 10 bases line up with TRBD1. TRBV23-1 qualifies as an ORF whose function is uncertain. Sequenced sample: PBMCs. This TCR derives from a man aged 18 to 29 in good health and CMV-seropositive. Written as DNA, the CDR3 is TGCGCCAGCAGACGCGGGACAGGGGTCCTCGAATCGGTGTACGAGCAGTACTTC. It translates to CASRRGTGVLESVYEQYF.